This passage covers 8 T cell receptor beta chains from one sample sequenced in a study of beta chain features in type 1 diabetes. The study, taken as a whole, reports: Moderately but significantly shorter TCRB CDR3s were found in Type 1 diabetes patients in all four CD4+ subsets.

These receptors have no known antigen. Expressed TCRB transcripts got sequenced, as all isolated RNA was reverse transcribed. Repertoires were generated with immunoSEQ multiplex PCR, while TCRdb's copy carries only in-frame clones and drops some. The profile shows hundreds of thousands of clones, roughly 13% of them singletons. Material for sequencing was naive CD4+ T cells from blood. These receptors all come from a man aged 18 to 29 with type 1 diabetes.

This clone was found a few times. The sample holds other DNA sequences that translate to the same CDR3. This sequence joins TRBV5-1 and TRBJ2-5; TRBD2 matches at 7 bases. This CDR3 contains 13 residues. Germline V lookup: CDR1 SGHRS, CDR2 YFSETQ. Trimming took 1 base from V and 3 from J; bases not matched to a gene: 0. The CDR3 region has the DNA TGCGCCAGCAGCTTGAGCGGGGAAGAGACCCAGTACTTC. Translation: CASSLSGEETQYF.

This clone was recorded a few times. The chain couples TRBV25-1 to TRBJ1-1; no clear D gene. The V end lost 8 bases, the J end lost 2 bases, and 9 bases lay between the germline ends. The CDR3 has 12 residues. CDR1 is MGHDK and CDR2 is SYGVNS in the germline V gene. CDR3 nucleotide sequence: TGTGCCAGCCGGCGCCAAAACACTGAAGCTTTCTTT. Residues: CASRRQNTEAFF.

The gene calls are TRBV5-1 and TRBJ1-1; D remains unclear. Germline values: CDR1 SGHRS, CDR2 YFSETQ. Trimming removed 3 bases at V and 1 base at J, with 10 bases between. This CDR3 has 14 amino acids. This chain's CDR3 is CASSSLAGNTEAFF. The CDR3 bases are TGCGCCAGCAGCTCCTTAGCGGGGAACACTGAAGCTTTCTTT.

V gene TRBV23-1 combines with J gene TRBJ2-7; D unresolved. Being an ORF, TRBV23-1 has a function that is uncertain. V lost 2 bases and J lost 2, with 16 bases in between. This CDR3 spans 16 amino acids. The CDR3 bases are TGCGCCAGCAGTCAAACGTGGGGTTCCCTCCCCTACGAGCAGTACTTC. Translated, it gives CASSQTWGSLPYEQYF.

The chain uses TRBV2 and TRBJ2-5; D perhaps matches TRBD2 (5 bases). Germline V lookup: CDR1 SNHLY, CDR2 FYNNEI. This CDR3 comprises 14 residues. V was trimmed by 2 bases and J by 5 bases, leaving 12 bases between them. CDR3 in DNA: TGTGCCAGCAGTGAAAACTTGGGCGGGGAGACCCAGTACTTC. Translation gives CASSENLGGETQYF.

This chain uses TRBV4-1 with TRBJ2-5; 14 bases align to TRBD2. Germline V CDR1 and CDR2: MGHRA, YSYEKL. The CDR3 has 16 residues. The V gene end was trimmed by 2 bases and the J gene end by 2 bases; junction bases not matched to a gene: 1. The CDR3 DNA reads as TGCGCCAGCAGCCAACGACTAGCGGGGGGGCAAGAGACCCAGTACTTC. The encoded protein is CASSQRLAGGQETQYF.

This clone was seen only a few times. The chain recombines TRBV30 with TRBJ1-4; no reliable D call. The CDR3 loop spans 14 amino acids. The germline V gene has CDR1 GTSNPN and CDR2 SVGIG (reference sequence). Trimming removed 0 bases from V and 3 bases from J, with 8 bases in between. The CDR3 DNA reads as TGTGCCTGGAGTGTACCCCCCGCTAATGAAAAACTGTTTTTT. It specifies CAWSVPPANEKLFF.

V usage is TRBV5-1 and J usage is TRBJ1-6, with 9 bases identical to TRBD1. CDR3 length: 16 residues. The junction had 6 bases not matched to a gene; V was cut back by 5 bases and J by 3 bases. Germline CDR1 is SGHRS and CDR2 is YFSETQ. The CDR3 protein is CASSNGQGFYNSPLHF. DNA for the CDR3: TGCGCCAGCAGTAACGGACAGGGGTTCTATAATTCACCCCTCCACTTT.